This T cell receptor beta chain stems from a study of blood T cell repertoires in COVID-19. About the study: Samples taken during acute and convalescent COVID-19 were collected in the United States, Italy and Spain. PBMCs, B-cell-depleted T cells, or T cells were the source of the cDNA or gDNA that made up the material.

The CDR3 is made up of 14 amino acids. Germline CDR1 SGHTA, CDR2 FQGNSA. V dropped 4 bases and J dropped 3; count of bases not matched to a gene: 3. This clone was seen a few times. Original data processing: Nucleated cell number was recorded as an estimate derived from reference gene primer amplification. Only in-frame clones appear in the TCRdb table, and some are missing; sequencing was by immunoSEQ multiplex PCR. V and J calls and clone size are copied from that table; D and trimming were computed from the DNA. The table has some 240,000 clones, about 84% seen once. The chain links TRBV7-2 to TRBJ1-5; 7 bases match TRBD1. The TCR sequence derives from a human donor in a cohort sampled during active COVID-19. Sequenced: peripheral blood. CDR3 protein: CASSSTGANQPQHF. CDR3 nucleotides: TGTGCCAGCAGCTCAACAGGGGCCAATCAGCCCCAGCATTTT.